The sequence of this TCR beta chain was determined in a study of T cell repertoires in cytomegalovirus infection. Study information: HLA-B-restricted CMV epitopes that are well studied, plus recently identified HLA-C-restricted ones, were used by the study. Matching HLA type, along with CMV infection, was indicated by public TCR beta signatures. General study points: It was HLA-C-restricted CMV-specific TCR beta clonotypes that dominated the response ex vivo. Summed frequency of public TCR beta families distinguished CMV carriers with the relevant HLA.

This CDR3 is built from 17 residues. Germline V gene data show CDR1 as SEHNR and CDR2 as FQNEAQ (reference sequence). V lost 1 base and J lost 0, with 15 bases in between. TCRdb analysed the reads with MiXCR anew, one entry per CDR3 protein. Of more than 110,000 distinct CDR3 sequences in the sample, about 32% were seen once. Worth noting for this clonotype: Antigen unknown.

This receptor was taken from a human donor in good health (CMV status not recorded). Some clones in this sample may be carry-over from other donors' samples. The chain recombines TRBV7-9 with TRBJ1-1; possible D gene TRBD1, 5 bases. The sequencing here drew on CD8+ T cells from cultured PBMCs, taken from culture after CMV antigen stimulation. CDR3 loop: CASSLEGGTGMNTEAFF. CDR3 nucleotide sequence: TGTGCCAGCAGCTTAGAAGGAGGGACGGGGATGAACACTGAAGCTTTCTTT.